The rows below give T cell receptor beta chains drawn from one sample of a study of post-analysis software for immune sequencing data. TCRdb reanalysed the PCR reads using MiXCR and keeps one entry per CDR3 protein. There are hundreds of thousands of distinct CDR3 sequences in the sample; 59% occur only once, and over 9% lies in the top ten. What was sequenced was blood. The receptor set was obtained from a girl aged 2-10 years with multiple sclerosis. The CDR3 runs from the conserved cysteine through the conserved F or W. Fields, in order: J gene, clone size, V gene, D gene, CDR3 length, CDR3 protein, CDR3 DNA. The D gene is left open where the match is weak. For some rows the clone size is stated as once, few or many, or as a class when expanded; others skip it.

TRBJ1-5	-	TRBV6-1	-	15	CASSEFLGNNQPQHF	TGTGCCAGCAGTGAATTTCTGGGGAACAATCAGCCCCAGCATTTT
TRBJ1-1	-	TRBV5-1	-	13	CASTLTQDTEAFF	TGCGCCAGCACCCTTACGCAGGACACTGAAGCTTTCTTT
TRBJ1-1	few	TRBV28	-	15	CASSLPQGRGTEAFF	TGTGCCAGCAGTTTACCACAGGGAAGGGGAACTGAAGCTTTCTTT
TRBJ1-2	-	TRBV5-5	-	11	CASSLDAAYTF	TGTGCCAGCAGCTTGGACGCAGCCTACACCTTC
TRBJ2-3	-	TRBV28	TRBD2	16	CASSFRLAGGTDTQYF	TGTGCCAGCAGTTTTCGACTAGCGGGGGGCACAGATACGCAGTATTTT
TRBJ2-7	-	TRBV20-1	TRBD2	15	CSARDGSGRDDEQYF	TGCAGTGCTAGAGATGGCAGCGGGAGGGACGACGAGCAGTACTTC
TRBJ2-5	-	TRBV9	TRBD1	17	CASSPETGTGVNNEQYF	TGTGCCAGCAGCCCTGAGACCGGGACAGGCGTTAACAATGAGCAGTACTTC
TRBJ2-1	-	TRBV20-1	TRBD1	16	CSAPDGTVSTYNEQFF	TGCAGTGCTCCAGATGGGACAGTAAGTACCTACAATGAGCAGTTCTTC
TRBJ2-1	few	TRBV29-1	-	13	CSVGHSPYNEQFF	TGCAGCGTTGGACACTCTCCCTACAATGAGCAGTTCTTC
TRBJ2-3	-	TRBV4-2	-	15	CASSQLEAKTDTQYF	TGTGCCAGCAGCCAACTGGAGGCTAAAACAGATACGCAGTATTTT
TRBJ2-3	-	TRBV24-1	-	14	CATSDQGRTDTQYF	TGTGCCACCAGTGATCAGGGCCGCACAGATACGCAGTATTTT
TRBJ2-1	-	TRBV7-7	TRBD1	16	CASSFSKTGSYNEQFF	TGTGCTAGCAGCTTTAGCAAGACAGGGTCCTACAATGAGCAGTTCTTC
TRBJ2-7	-	TRBV2	-	14	CASSDVGGYNEQYF	TGTGCCAGCAGTGACGTAGGGGGGTACAATGAGCAGTACTTC
TRBJ2-5	once	TRBV7-2	TRBD2	15	CASRLGSGGAVTQYF	TGTGCCAGCAGATTGGGAAGCGGGGGGGCCGTGACCCAGTACTTC
TRBJ1-4	-	TRBV7-6	-	14	CASSPETRAGKLFF	TGTGCCAGCAGCCCAGAGACGCGGGCTGGAAAACTGTTTTTT
TRBJ2-5	few	TRBV5-6	-	15	CASSRIGLNQETQYF	TGTGCCAGCAGCAGAATCGGACTAAACCAAGAGACCCAGTACTTC
TRBJ2-6	-	TRBV27	-	16	CASSFLQGSGANVLTF	TGTGCCAGCAGTTTCCTACAGGGCTCTGGGGCCAACGTCCTGACTTTC
TRBJ2-1	-	TRBV5-6	-	11	CASRKVEEQFF	TGTGCCAGCAGAAAAGTAGAGGAGCAGTTCTTC
TRBJ2-3	-	TRBV7-2	TRBD1	17	CASSLLQMGQGWDTQYF	TGTGCCAGCAGCTTATTACAGATGGGACAGGGCTGGGATACGCAGTATTTT
TRBJ2-6	few	TRBV6-1	-	17	CASRPGPSPSGANVLTF	TGTGCCAGCAGACCAGGGCCCTCCCCCTCTGGGGCCAACGTCCTGACTTTC
TRBJ2-1	-	TRBV20-1	-	13	CSARGRAFNEQFF	TGCAGTGCTAGGGGGCGGGCCTTCAATGAGCAGTTCTTC
TRBJ2-7	-	TRBV27	TRBD2	15	CASSPLYPGGYEQYF	TGTGCCAGCAGTCCGCTGTATCCGGGGGGCTACGAGCAGTACTTC
TRBJ2-7	-	TRBV4-1	TRBD1	15	CASSPTTGASYEQYF	TGCGCCAGCAGCCCTACGACAGGGGCATCCTACGAGCAGTACTTC
TRBJ1-1	few	TRBV3-1	-	13	CASSQDGGREAFF	TGTGCCAGCAGCCAAGATGGGGGCAGGGAAGCTTTCTTT
TRBJ2-4	few	TRBV5-5	TRBD2	12	CASSLTSVEQYF	TGTGCCAGCAGCTTGACTAGCGTGGAACAGTACTTC
TRBJ1-1	-	TRBV4-2	TRBD1	15	CASSPGQGLSTEAFF	TGTGCCAGCAGCCCGGGACAGGGCTTGAGCACTGAAGCTTTCTTT
TRBJ2-1	-	TRBV28	TRBD2	16	CASSFRTSGTYNEQFF	TGTGCCAGCAGTTTCAGGACTAGCGGAACCTACAATGAGCAGTTCTTC
TRBJ2-2	-	TRBV7-8	-	17	CASSYYFAGAPAPVLFF	TGTGCCAGCAGCTACTATTTCGCGGGGGCCCCCGCGCCCGTGCTGTTTTTT
TRBJ1-1	once	TRBV29-1	-	13	CSAREGTATEAFF	TGCAGCGCCAGAGAAGGCACGGCCACTGAAGCTTTCTTT
TRBJ2-1	few	TRBV6-5	TRBD2	16	CASSSHSGSSYNEQFF	TGTGCCAGCAGCTCTCATAGCGGGAGCTCCTACAATGAGCAGTTCTTC
TRBJ2-5	-	TRBV10-2	-	13	CASTTALEETQYF	TGCGCCAGCACCACGGCTCTCGAAGAGACCCAGTACTTC
TRBJ2-1	-	TRBV7-9	-	12	CASSGLPNEQFF	TGTGCCAGCAGCGGATTACCCAATGAGCAGTTCTTC
TRBJ2-7	-	TRBV12-3/TRBV12-4	TRBD1	15	CASSLGTGDPYEQYF	TGTGCCAGCAGTTTAGGGACAGGGGACCCCTACGAGCAGTACTTC
TRBJ2-1	once	TRBV12-5	-	20	CASGPRRDSMARLEGDEQFF	TGTGCTAGTGGTCCCCGCCGGGACTCCATGGCCCGGTTAGAGGGCGATGAGCAGTTCTTC
TRBJ2-5	-	TRBV10-3	-	13	CAIGTETRGTQYF	TGTGCCATCGGTACGGAAACCCGGGGCACTCAGTACTTC
TRBJ2-3	-	TRBV12-3/TRBV12-4	-	13	CASSPGPGLTQYF	TGTGCCAGCAGCCCGGGGCCGGGACTCACGCAGTATTTT
TRBJ2-7	-	TRBV3-1	TRBD2	16	CASSQALAYHSYEQYF	TGTGCCAGCAGCCAAGCACTAGCGTATCACTCCTACGAGCAGTACTTC
TRBJ2-3	-	TRBV2	-	14	CAGGTSGVTDTQYF	TGTGCCGGAGGGACAAGCGGGGTCACAGATACGCAGTATTTT
TRBJ1-6	-	TRBV29-1	-	14	CSVAYGQGSSPLHF	TGCAGCGTTGCATACGGGCAGGGTAGTTCACCCCTCCACTTT
TRBJ1-6	few	TRBV20-1	TRBD1	14	CSVLRGRSSSPLHF	TGCAGTGTCCTCAGGGGGCGGTCATCTTCACCCCTCCACTTT
TRBJ1-5	-	TRBV12-3/TRBV12-4	-	15	CASRLSTGSRGPQHF	TGTGCCAGCAGACTCTCAACAGGGTCCCGGGGGCCCCAGCATTTT
TRBJ2-3	-	TRBV15	TRBD2	20	CATSGSPGLAGQTNTDTQYF	TGTGCCACCAGCGGGTCCCCGGGACTAGCGGGGCAAACCAACACAGATACGCAGTATTTT
TRBJ2-1	-	TRBV29-1	-	13	CSAYASEEGEQFF	TGCAGCGCCTACGCATCGGAGGAGGGTGAGCAGTTCTTC
TRBJ2-1	-	TRBV27	-	15	CASSAIPSSYNEQFF	TGTGCCAGCAGTGCGATCCCGAGCTCCTACAATGAGCAGTTCTTC
TRBJ2-3	-	TRBV7-3	TRBD2	17	CASSPARTSGRTDTQYF	TGTGCCAGCAGCCCCGCCCGGACTAGCGGGAGGACAGATACGCAGTATTTT
TRBJ2-3	-	TRBV29-1	TRBD1	16	CSVEEVLDRATDTQYF	TGCAGCGTTGAAGAGGTGTTAGACAGGGCCACAGATACGCAGTATTTT
TRBJ2-1	-	TRBV20-1	-	13	CSAFSDILNEQFF	TGCAGTGCGTTCAGCGATATCCTCAATGAGCAGTTCTTC
TRBJ2-1	-	TRBV7-9	TRBD2	15	CASSSLASGLSEQFF	TGCGCCAGCAGCTCTCTTGCTTCGGGACTATCAGAGCAGTTCTTC
TRBJ2-1	-	TRBV29-1	TRBD1	14	CSVYGGTGVHEQFF	TGCAGCGTTTACGGCGGGACAGGGGTCCATGAGCAGTTCTTC
TRBJ1-2	-	TRBV18	-	15	CASSRVRGRNYGYTF	TGTGCCAGCTCACGAGTGAGGGGCCGTAACTATGGCTACACCTTC
TRBJ2-1	few	TRBV7-2	-	14	CASTLAGTNNEQFF	TGTGCCAGCACTCTAGCCGGGACAAACAATGAGCAGTTCTTC
TRBJ2-1	few	TRBV7-9	-	17	CASSPWDAIRSYNEQFF	TGTGCCAGCAGCCCTTGGGACGCCATTCGCTCCTACAATGAGCAGTTCTTC
TRBJ2-7	few	TRBV29-1	TRBD2	13	CSGQTSGRYEQYF	TGCAGCGGCCAGACTAGCGGACGCTACGAGCAGTACTTC
TRBJ2-3	-	TRBV7-3	TRBD1	17	CASSFHLQGAGTDTQYF	TGTGCCAGCAGCTTCCACTTACAGGGGGCGGGGACAGATACGCAGTATTTT
TRBJ2-4	-	TRBV6-5	TRBD1	14	CASSGQLAKNIQYF	TGTGCCAGCTCGGGACAGTTAGCCAAAAACATTCAGTACTTC
TRBJ2-1	-	TRBV11-2	-	14	CASSIAPGYNEQFF	TGTGCCAGCAGCATAGCCCCGGGTTACAATGAGCAGTTCTTC
TRBJ2-5	-	TRBV7-9	-	14	CASSSSHSEETQYF	TGTGCCAGCAGCTCCTCCCACAGCGAAGAGACCCAGTACTTC